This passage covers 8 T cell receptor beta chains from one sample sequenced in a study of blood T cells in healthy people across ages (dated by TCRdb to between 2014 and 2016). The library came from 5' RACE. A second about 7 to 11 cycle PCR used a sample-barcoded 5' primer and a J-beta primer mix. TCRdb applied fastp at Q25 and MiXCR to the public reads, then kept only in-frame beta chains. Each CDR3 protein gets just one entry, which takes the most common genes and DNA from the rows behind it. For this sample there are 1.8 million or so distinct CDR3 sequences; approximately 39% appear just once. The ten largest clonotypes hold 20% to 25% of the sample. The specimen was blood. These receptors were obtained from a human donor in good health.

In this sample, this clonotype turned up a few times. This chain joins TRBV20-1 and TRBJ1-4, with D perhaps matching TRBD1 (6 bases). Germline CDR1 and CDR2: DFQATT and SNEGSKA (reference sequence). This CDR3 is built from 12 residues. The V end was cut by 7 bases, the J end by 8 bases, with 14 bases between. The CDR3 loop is CSVIRGEEKLFF. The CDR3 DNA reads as TGCAGTGTAATAAGGGGGGAGGAAAAACTGTTTTTT.

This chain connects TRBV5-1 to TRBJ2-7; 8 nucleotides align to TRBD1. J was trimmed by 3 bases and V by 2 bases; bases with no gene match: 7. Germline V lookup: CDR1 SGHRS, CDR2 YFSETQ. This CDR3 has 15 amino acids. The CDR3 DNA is TGCGCCAGCAGCTTCCGGACAGGGCTACTCTACGAGCAGTACTTC. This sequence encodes CASSFRTGLLYEQYF.

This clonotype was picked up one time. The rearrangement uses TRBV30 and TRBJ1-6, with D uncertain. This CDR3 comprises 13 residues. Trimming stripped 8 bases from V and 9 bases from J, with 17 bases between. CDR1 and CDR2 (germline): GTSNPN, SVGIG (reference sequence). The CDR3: CAARRPDGSPLHF. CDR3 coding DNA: TGTGCCGCGAGACGTCCCGACGGTTCACCCCTCCACTTT.

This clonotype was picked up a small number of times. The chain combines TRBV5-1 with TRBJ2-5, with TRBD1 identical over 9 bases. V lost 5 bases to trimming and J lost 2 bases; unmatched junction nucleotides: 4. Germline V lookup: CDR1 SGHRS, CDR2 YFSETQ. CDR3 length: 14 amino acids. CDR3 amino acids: CASRGQGLQETQYF. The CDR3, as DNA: TGCGCCAGCAGGGGACAGGGACTTCAAGAGACCCAGTACTTC.

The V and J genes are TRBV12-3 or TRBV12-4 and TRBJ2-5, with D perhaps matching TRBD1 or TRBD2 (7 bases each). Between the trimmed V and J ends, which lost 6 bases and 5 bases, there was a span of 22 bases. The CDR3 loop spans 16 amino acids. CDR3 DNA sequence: TGTGCCAGCAGCTCCCCGACGGCAGGGGGAGGGGAGACCCAGTACTTC. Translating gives CASSSPTAGGGETQYF.

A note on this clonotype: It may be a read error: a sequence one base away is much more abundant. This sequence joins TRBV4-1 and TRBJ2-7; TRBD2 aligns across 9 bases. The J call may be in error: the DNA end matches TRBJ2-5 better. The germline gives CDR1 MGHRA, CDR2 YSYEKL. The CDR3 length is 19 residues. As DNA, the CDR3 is TGCGCCAGCAGCCAAGGTTCGGTTCCACAGCGGGGGGCAAGAATGACCCAGTACTTC. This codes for CASSQGSVPQRGARMTQYF.

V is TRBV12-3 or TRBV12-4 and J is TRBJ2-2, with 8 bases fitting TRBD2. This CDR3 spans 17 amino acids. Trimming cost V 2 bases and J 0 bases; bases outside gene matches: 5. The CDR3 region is CASSLKSGGANTGELFF. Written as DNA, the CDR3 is TGTGCCAGCAGTTTAAAGAGCGGGGGCGCGAACACCGGGGAGCTGTTTTTT.

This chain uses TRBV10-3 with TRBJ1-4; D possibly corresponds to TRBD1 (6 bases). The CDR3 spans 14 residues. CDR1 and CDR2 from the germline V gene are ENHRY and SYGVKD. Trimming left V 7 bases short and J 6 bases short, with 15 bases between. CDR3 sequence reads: CAIKQGGEDEKLFF. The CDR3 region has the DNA TGTGCCATCAAACAGGGTGGGGAGGATGAAAAACTGTTTTTT.